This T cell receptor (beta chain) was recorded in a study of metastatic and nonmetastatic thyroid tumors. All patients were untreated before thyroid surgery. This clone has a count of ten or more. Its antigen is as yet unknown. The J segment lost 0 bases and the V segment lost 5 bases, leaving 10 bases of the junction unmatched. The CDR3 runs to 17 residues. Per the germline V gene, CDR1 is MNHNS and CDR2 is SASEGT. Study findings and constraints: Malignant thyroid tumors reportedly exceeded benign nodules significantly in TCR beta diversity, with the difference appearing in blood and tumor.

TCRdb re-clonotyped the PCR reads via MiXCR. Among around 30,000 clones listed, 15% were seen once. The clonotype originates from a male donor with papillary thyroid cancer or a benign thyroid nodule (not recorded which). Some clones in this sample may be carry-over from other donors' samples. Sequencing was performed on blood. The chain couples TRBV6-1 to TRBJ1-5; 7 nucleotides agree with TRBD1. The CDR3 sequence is CASSPGTAFYSNQPQHF. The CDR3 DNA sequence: TGTGCCAGCAGTCCCGGGACAGCCTTTTATAGCAATCAGCCCCAGCATTTT.